Below, 30 T cell receptor beta chains from the same sample are listed, as sequenced in a study of cytomegalovirus exposure and HLA in healthy donors. The study ran its PCR with 60 Vbeta and 13 Jbeta primers. This table comes from immunoSEQ multiplex PCR, and its TCRdb copy is limited to in-frame clones, with some not included. Found here are 150,000 to 160,000 clones, approximately 85% of them singletons; the top ten hold 2% to 2.5%. The material sequenced was PBMCs. The receptors stem from a young woman in good health and CMV-seronegative.

V and J are TRBV6-1 and TRBJ2-3; possibly TRBD2 for D (5 bases). The germline V and J ends were trimmed by 5 bases and 0 bases, with 9 bases remaining between them. The CDR3 spans 14 residues. Germline values: CDR1 MNHNS, CDR2 SASEGT. In DNA form, the CDR3 reads TGTGCCAGCAGTTTGGGCGGGAGCACAGATACGCAGTATTTT. This codes for CASSLGGSTDTQYF.

The chain couples TRBV4-3 to TRBJ2-3; TRBD1 matches at 7 bases. V lost 3 bases, J lost 1 base, and 1 base stayed unmatched. Germline V lookup: CDR1 LGHNA, CDR2 YSLEER. The CDR3 consists of 14 residues. The CDR3 is CASSHDRGTDTQYF. DNA of the CDR3: TGCGCCAGCAGCCATGACAGGGGCACAGATACGCAGTATTTT.

The J gene is TRBJ2-3, the V gene TRBV11-3; 7 bases map to TRBD1. Germline V gene data show CDR1 as SGHNT and CDR2 as YENEEA. The CDR3 contains 13 residues. J gave up 2 bases and V 6 bases, and 2 bases lay outside the gene matches. The CDR3, as DNA: TGTGCCAGCAGAGACAGGGACACAGATACGCAGTATTTT. Amino acids: CASRDRDTDTQYF. Looking up the rest from reference TRBV11-3 and TRBJ2-3 gives the full variable domain: EAGVVQSPRYKIIEKKQPVAFWCNPISGHNTLYWYLQNLGQGPELLIRYENEEAVDDSQLPKDRFSAERLKGVDSTLKIQPAELGDSAVYLCASRDRDTDTQYFGPGTRLTVL.

In this sample, this clone turned up once. The rearrangement uses TRBV5-1 and TRBJ2-2; D possibly corresponds to TRBD1 (5 bases). The length of the CDR3 is 15 residues. CDR1 is SGHRS, CDR2 YFSETQ, per germline. Between the trimmed V and J ends, which lost 1 base and 3 bases, there was a span of 10 bases. CDR3 DNA: TGCGCCAGCAGCTTGAACCCAGGGTACACCGGGGAGCTGTTTTTT. It codes for CASSLNPGYTGELFF.

This CDR3 is CASKTGRQPQHF. CDR3 DNA sequence: TGTGCCAGCAAGACAGGGCGTCAGCCCCAGCATTTT. The chain is built from TRBV28 and TRBJ1-5; the match to TRBD1 covers 7 bases. Germline V gene lookup returns CDR1 MDHEN and CDR2 SYDVKM. The ends lost 7 bases at V and 6 bases at J; junction bases unmatched: 3. The CDR3 totals 12 residues. Drawing the rest from reference TRBV28 and TRBJ1-5, the complete variable domain is DVKVTQSSRYLVKRTGEKVFLECVQDMDHENMFWYRQDPGLGLRLIYFSYDVKMKEKGDIPEGYSVSREKKERFSLILESASTNQTSMYLCASKTGRQPQHFGDGTRLSIL.

The chain couples TRBV2 to TRBJ2-3; a weak D match, TRBD2 (6 bases). CDR1 and CDR2 from the germline V gene are SNHLY and FYNNEI. This CDR3 is 20 amino acids long. V was cut by 0 bases and J by 5 bases, with 27 bases left in between. The chain's CDR3 is CASSEALAGWRVLARDTQYF. In DNA, the CDR3 is TGTGCCAGCAGTGAAGCCCTGGCGGGCTGGAGAGTACTAGCACGAGATACGCAGTATTTT.

The chain is built from TRBV11-3 and TRBJ2-3, with D possibly TRBD2 on 6 matching bases. Trimming pared 3 bases from V and 0 bases from J, leaving 19 bases between. The germline gives CDR1 SGHNT, CDR2 YENEEA. The CDR3 covers 18 residues. This CDR3 reads CASSFDARGTRSTDTQYF. For the CDR3, the DNA is TGTGCCAGCAGCTTCGACGCGCGGGGCACCCGTAGCACAGATACGCAGTATTTT. The full variable domain, in which reference TRBV11-3 and TRBJ2-3 provide the parts outside the CDR3, is EAGVVQSPRYKIIEKKQPVAFWCNPISGHNTLYWYLQNLGQGPELLIRYENEEAVDDSQLPKDRFSAERLKGVDSTLKIQPAELGDSAVYLCASSFDARGTRSTDTQYFGPGTRLTVL.

The chain joins TRBV7-2 to TRBJ2-5; 11 positions match TRBD2. The DNA matches TRBJ2-7 better at its end, which makes the J call doubtful. The germline V gene encodes CDR1 SGHTA and CDR2 FQGNSA. The CDR3 covers 15 residues. Written as DNA, the CDR3 is TGTGCCAGCAGCTACTTAGCGGGAGGGCCGGGCGAGCAGTACTTC. Its protein product is CASSYLAGGPGEQYF.

This clone has a single count. The DNA of the CDR3 is TGTGCCTGGAGTGTTACAGGGGGAGTCATGAACACTGAAGCTTTCTTT. Protein product: CAWSVTGGVMNTEAFF. This rearrangement joins TRBV30 to TRBJ1-1, with TRBD1 matching over 8 bases. V was clipped by 0 bases and J by 0 bases; unmatched bases: 6. Germline assignment: CDR1 GTSNPN and CDR2 SVGIG (reference sequence). The CDR3 is made up of 16 amino acids.

V usage is TRBV27 and J usage is TRBJ2-7, with TRBD1 as a possible D gene (7 bases). Germline CDR1 and CDR2: MNHEY and SMNVEV (reference sequence). With 8 bases removed from V and 2 bases from J, the gap between germline ends came to 16 bases. The length of the CDR3 is 14 residues. The CDR3 protein is CASRLTGRTYEQYF. For the CDR3, the DNA is TGTGCCAGCCGACTGACAGGGAGGACCTACGAGCAGTACTTC.

This sequence joins TRBV7-8 and TRBJ1-4, with 10 bases matching TRBD1. V shed 5 bases, J shed 5 bases, and the junction held 5 bases outside the gene matches. CDR3 length: 15 amino acids. The V gene's germline CDR1 is SGHVS and CDR2 FQNEAQ. CDR3 in amino acids: CASSGRTGGNEKLFF. The CDR3, as DNA: TGTGCCAGCAGCGGGCGGACAGGGGGGAATGAAAAACTGTTTTTT.

The V call is TRBV7-3, the J call TRBJ1-6; D is unclear. V shed 5 bases and J shed 9 bases, with 14 bases lying between them. This CDR3 is built from 14 residues. CDR1 SGHTA and CDR2 FQGTGA come from the germline V gene. CDR3 bases: TGTGCCAGCAGCCCCCTGCCTGGGCCTTCACCCCTCCACTTT. This sequence encodes CASSPLPGPSPLHF.

This chain connects TRBV7-9 to TRBJ2-1, with 8 nucleotides matching TRBD2. There are 10 residues in the CDR3. Trimming cost V 6 bases and J 15 bases; bases outside gene matches: 4. CDR1 and CDR2 from the germline V gene are SEHNR and FQNEAQ (reference sequence). The CDR3 reads CASSPTSGFF. The DNA of the CDR3 is TGTGCCAGCAGTCCCACTAGCGGGTTCTTC.

This chain links TRBV2 with TRBJ2-7, with D tentatively TRBD1 (5 bases). The CDR3 contains 14 residues. Germline V lookup: CDR1 SNHLY, CDR2 FYNNEI. Trimming stripped 3 bases from V and 3 bases from J, with 12 bases between. The CDR3 here is CASSEGREGYEQYF. Written as DNA, the CDR3 is TGTGCCAGCAGTGAGGGCAGGGAAGGCTACGAGCAGTACTTC.

This sequence joins TRBV6-6 and TRBJ1-2, with D perhaps TRBD1 (5 bases). Germline V lookup: CDR1 MNHNY, CDR2 SVGAGI (reference sequence). The CDR3 contains 14 residues. V was shortened by 6 bases and J by 4 bases, with 15 bases between the two germline ends. CDR3 nucleotide sequence: TGTGCCAGCAGATACGGGGGGAGTACCTATGGCTACACCTTC. It is translated as CASRYGGSTYGYTF.

This clone was counted once. The gene calls are TRBV5-1 and TRBJ2-3, with no clear D. Trimming took 4 bases from V and 4 from J, leaving 13 bases between them. The CDR3 is 14 residues long. Germline V lookup: CDR1 SGHRS, CDR2 YFSETQ. The CDR3 region is CASSVAIQADTQYF. The DNA of the CDR3 is TGCGCCAGCAGCGTGGCCATTCAGGCAGATACGCAGTATTTT.

The gene calls are TRBV28 and TRBJ1-2, with TRBD1 identical over 7 bases. CDR1 MDHEN and CDR2 SYDVKM come from the germline V gene. This CDR3 region has 13 residues. V lost 6 bases to trimming and J lost 4 bases; unmatched junction nucleotides: 5. The CDR3 loop reads CASRSGQPYGYTF. CDR3 nucleotides: TGTGCCAGCAGATCGGGACAGCCCTATGGCTACACCTTC.

The rearrangement joins TRBV6-5 to TRBJ1-1, with TRBD1 matching 8 bases. The trim removed 6 bases at V and 6 bases at J, leaving 3 bases unmatched. The CDR3 loop spans 12 amino acids. The V gene's germline CDR1 is MNHEY and CDR2 SVGAGI. CDR3 residues: CASSTTGAEAFF. CDR3 bases: TGTGCCAGCAGCACGACAGGGGCTGAAGCTTTCTTT.

CDR3 in DNA: TGTGCCAGCAGTTCCATGGACACCCCCCAGTTCTTC. Its translation is CASSSMDTPQFF. The chain combines TRBV28 with TRBJ2-1, with D tentatively TRBD1 (5 bases). The CDR3 has 12 amino acids. The V gene's germline CDR1 is MDHEN and CDR2 SYDVKM. V was shortened by 4 bases and J by 13 bases, with 14 bases between the two germline ends.

The chain employs TRBV18 and TRBJ2-3; D perhaps matches TRBD1 (5 bases). The CDR3 consists of 14 residues. V lost 3 bases and J 4 bases, leaving 11 bases between the germline ends. Germline CDR1 is KGHSH and CDR2 is LQKENI. DNA for the CDR3: TGTGCCAGCTCACCCAATGGGGCCCCAGATACGCAGTATTTT. It encodes CASSPNGAPDTQYF.

The chain has TRBV30 and TRBJ1-2, with no clear D. This CDR3 is built from 12 residues. Germline V lookup: CDR1 GTSNPN, CDR2 SVGIG (reference sequence). V lost 1 base, J lost 8 bases, and 11 bases lay in between. CDR3 region: CAWSAGLSGYTF. The CDR3 DNA is TGTGCCTGGAGTGCGGGGTTATCGGGCTACACCTTC. Supplemented by reference TRBV30 and TRBJ1-2, the full variable domain reads SQTIHQWPATLVQPVGSPLSLECTVEGTSNPNLYWYRQAAGRGLQLLFYSVGIGQISSEVPQNLSASRPQDRQFILSSKKLLLSDSGFYLCAWSAGLSGYTFGSGTRLTVV.

The V call is TRBV2, the J call TRBJ2-1, with 9 bases matching TRBD1. The CDR3 covers 13 residues. Germline values: CDR1 SNHLY, CDR2 FYNNEI. V was pared by 10 bases and J by 9 bases, with 10 bases of the junction left unmatched. DNA for the CDR3: TGTGCCATCCCGGGACAGGGAGGTTTTGAGCAGTTCTTC. Amino acids: CAIPGQGGFEQFF. Full variable domain (rest looked up from reference TRBV2 and TRBJ2-1): EPEVTQTPSHQVTQMGQEVILRCVPISNHLYFYWYRQILGQKVEFLVSFYNNEISEKSEIFDDQFSVERPDGSNFTLKIRSTKLEDSAMYFCAIPGQGGFEQFFGPGTRLTVL.

This clone showed up just once. The chain carries TRBV19 and TRBJ1-2, with a tentative D call TRBD1 (6 bases). Trimming took 7 bases from V and 4 from J, leaving 16 bases between them. Germline assignment: CDR1 LNHDA and CDR2 SQIVND (reference sequence). The CDR3 spans 14 residues. The CDR3 protein is CASIRNRVGYGYTF. The CDR3, as DNA: TGTGCCAGTATCCGGAACAGGGTCGGCTATGGCTACACCTTC.

This chain connects TRBV9 to TRBJ1-4; TRBD1 matches 9 bases. The CDR3 has 19 amino acids. CDR1 SGDLS and CDR2 YYNGEE come from the germline V gene. V shed 0 bases, J shed 1 base, and the junction held 10 bases outside the gene matches. The CDR3 DNA reads as TGTGCCAGCAGCGTAGCTTTCGGGACAGGGTTGGGAACTAATGAAAAACTGTTTTTT. Protein product: CASSVAFGTGLGTNEKLFF.

This chain links TRBV28 with TRBJ2-7, with 7 nucleotides matching TRBD1. The V gene end was trimmed by 6 bases and the J gene end by 1 base; junction bases not matched to a gene: 3. The CDR3 loop spans 13 amino acids. Germline assignment: CDR1 MDHEN and CDR2 SYDVKM. CDR3 bases: TGTGCCAGCAGATCGGGACAGTCCTACGAGCAGTACTTC. The encoded protein is CASRSGQSYEQYF.

The rearrangement joins TRBV6-5 to TRBJ1-5; D not certain. V shed 6 bases and J shed 1 base, with 10 bases lying between them. The CDR3 length is 14 residues. Germline V gene lookup returns CDR1 MNHEY and CDR2 SVGAGI. CDR3: CASSLTVSNQPQHF. CDR3 nucleotide sequence: TGTGCCAGCAGCCTAACCGTGAGCAATCAGCCCCAGCATTTT.

This chain joins TRBV4-2 and TRBJ1-5; possibly TRBD1 for D (6 bases). The V and J ends lost 1 base and 1 base respectively, with 11 bases between them. Per the germline V gene, CDR1 is LGHNA and CDR2 is YNFKEQ. This CDR3 contains 16 residues. CDR3: CASSQARQVSNQPQHF. In DNA form, the CDR3 reads TGTGCCAGCAGCCAAGCCCGACAGGTCAGCAATCAGCCCCAGCATTTT.

The V gene is TRBV18, the J gene TRBJ2-7, with 12 bases that match TRBD1. V lost 5 bases to trimming and J lost 5 bases; unmatched junction nucleotides: 10. There are 16 residues in the CDR3. CDR1 and CDR2 (germline): KGHSH, LQKENI. The CDR3 reads CASSASRDRGLHEQYF. CDR3 bases: TGTGCCAGCTCAGCCTCTAGGGACAGGGGGCTCCACGAGCAGTACTTC.

The gene calls are TRBV28 and TRBJ2-7; a weak D match, TRBD2 (7 bases). V lost 7 bases, J lost 2 bases, and 15 bases lay in between. This CDR3 is 14 amino acids long. Germline CDR1 and CDR2: MDHEN and SYDVKM. The CDR3 DNA reads TGTGCCAGCATTAGGAGGGGGGGGACCTACGAGCAGTACTTC. Translated: CASIRRGGTYEQYF.

The V and J genes are TRBV29-1 and TRBJ2-7, with 7 bases identical to TRBD1. CDR3 length equals 15 residues. The V segment lost 1 base and the J segment 7 bases; nucleotides outside the gene matches: 13. The germline gives CDR1 SQVTM, CDR2 ANQGSEA. CDR3 bases: TGCAGCGTTGAAGGATCACAGGGGAAGGCGCGGGAGCAGTACTTC. Translation gives CSVEGSQGKAREQYF.